The 19 T cell receptor beta chains presented below share a single source sample, sequenced in a study of T cells in women clearing cervical HPV infection. The table came from immunoSEQ multiplex PCR; TCRdb's copy has only in-frame clones and leaves some out. The data show around 28,000 clones, and the top ten clones hold around 3.1%. The sequenced sample was blood buffy coat. Receptors were obtained from a woman between 18 and 70 years old with a cervical HPV16 infection that either progressed to CIN3+ or cleared (not recorded which).

On this clone: The CDR3 end falls 3 residues outside the read, so it is completed with the germline J gene. The chain uses TRBV19 and TRBJ2-1; TRBD2 matches at 15 bases. CDR1 is LNHDA, CDR2 SQIVND, per germline (reference sequence). CDR3 length equals 14 residues. The V gene end was trimmed by 8 bases and the J gene end by 8 bases; junction bases not matched to a gene: 4. The DNA read from the CDR3 is TGTGCCAGTGGACTAGCGGGGGGGCTGGATGAG. Its translation: CASGLAGGLDE. The complete CDR3 reads CASGLAGGLDEQFF. The full variable domain, its missing parts supplied by reference TRBV19 and TRBJ2-1, is DGGITQSPKYLFRKEGQNVTLSCEQNLNHDAMYWYRQDPGQGLRLIYYSQIVNDFQKGDIAEGYSVSREKKESFPLTVTSAQKNPTAFYLCASGLAGGLDEQFFGPGTRLTVL.

According to its frequency, this clone is medium-sized. The read ends 3 residues before the CDR3 terminus; that terminus is restored from the germline J gene. The J gene is TRBJ2-2, the V gene TRBV7-3; TRBD2 might be the D (6 bases). The CDR3 covers 15 residues. Germline V gene data show CDR1 as SGHTA and CDR2 as FQGTGA. Trimming shortened V by 1 base and J by 0 bases, and 6 bases separated the two germline ends. CDR3 DNA, as far as it was read: TGTGCCAGCAGCTTAAGGGGGGCGAACACCGGGGAG. Protein sequence: CASSLRGANTGE. The whole CDR3 sequence reads CASSLRGANTGELFF.

Turning to this clone: The read is 3 residues too short to cover the CDR3 end, so that end is filled in from the germline J gene. The rearrangement joins TRBV13 to TRBJ2-5; TRBD2 aligns across 15 bases. Germline CDR1 is PRHDT and CDR2 is FYEKMQ (reference sequence). Trimming cost V 5 bases and J 4 bases; bases outside gene matches: 11. This CDR3 spans 18 amino acids. CDR3 DNA (partial): TGTGCCAGCAGCCCTGGACTAGCGGGGGGGCCTTGGCGAGAGACC. It specifies CASSPGLAGGPWRET. The whole CDR3 protein is CASSPGLAGGPWRETQYF. The complete variable domain, with remaining parts taken from reference TRBV13 and TRBJ2-5, reads AAGVIQSPRHLIKEKRETATLKCYPIPRHDTVYWYQQGPGQDPQFLISFYEKMQSDKGSIPDRFSAQQFSDYHSELNMSSLELGDSALYFCASSPGLAGGPWRETQYFGPGTRLLVL.

A note on this clone: The read terminates 3 residues before the CDR3 end, so the remaining end is supplied by the germline J gene. This chain links TRBV30 with TRBJ1-2; D is unclear. Germline assignment: CDR1 GTSNPN and CDR2 SVGIG (reference sequence). The CDR3 is 13 residues long. Between the trimmed V and J ends, which lost 5 bases and 6 bases, there was a span of 16 bases. Incomplete CDR3 DNA: TGTGCCTGGGGAGACAAGGATAGGGATGGC. It codes for CAWGDKDRDG. The whole CDR3 reads CAWGDKDRDGYTF.

A remark on this clone: The read gets to within 3 residues of the CDR3 end, and the germline J gene fills in the rest. The V and J genes are TRBV20-1 and TRBJ1-4; tentative D call: TRBD1 (6 bases). CDR1 and CDR2 from the germline V gene are DFQATT and SNEGSKA (reference sequence). The CDR3 runs to 14 residues. Partial CDR3 DNA: TGCAGTGCAACGGTGGGGGCGGTCATGAATAAA. Translation gives CSATVGAVMNK. The entire CDR3 is CSATVGAVMNKLFF.

This CDR3 reads CASKGGGIETQYF. The part of the CDR3 DNA that was read is TGTGCCAGCAAAGGGGGGGGAATAGAGACC. The chain has TRBV5-4 and TRBJ2-5; a weak D match, TRBD2 (7 bases). Read coverage stops 3 residues before the CDR3 terminus; the germline J gene supplies the remainder. The CDR3 spans 13 residues. Trimming shortened V by 6 bases and J by 4 bases, and 13 bases separated the two germline ends. The germline CDR1 and CDR2 sequences are SGHNT and YYREEE (reference sequence).

Regarding this clone: The read stops 3 residues short of the end of the CDR3; the missing end is completed from the germline J gene. The V call is TRBV30, the J call TRBJ2-5, with 8 positions matching TRBD2. The V gene's germline CDR1 is GTSNPN and CDR2 SVGIG (reference sequence). There are 13 residues in the CDR3. V lost 2 bases and J lost 6; bases outside the gene matches: 5. The sequenced part of the CDR3 DNA is TGTGCCTGGAGTATCAGCGGGGGCCAGACC. Translated, it gives CAWSISGGQT. In full, the CDR3 reads CAWSISGGQTQYF. Full variable domain (missing parts from reference TRBV30 and TRBJ2-5): SQTIHQWPATLVQPVGSPLSLECTVEGTSNPNLYWYRQAAGRGLQLLFYSVGIGQISSEVPQNLSASRPQDRQFILSSKKLLLSDSGFYLCAWSISGGQTQYFGPGTRLLVL.

Remarks on this clone: The read terminates 3 residues ahead of where the CDR3 ends, so the germline J gene completes it. The V gene is TRBV18, the J gene TRBJ1-4, with D perhaps TRBD1 (5 bases). CDR3 length equals 16 residues. Germline V gene lookup returns CDR1 KGHSH and CDR2 LQKENI. The sequenced part of the CDR3 DNA is TGTGCCAGCTCACTACCCCCGGGACGGACTAATTCACCA. Translating it yields CASSLPPGRTNSP. The whole CDR3 sequence reads CASSLPPGRTNSPLFF.

With regard to this clone: The read gets to within 3 residues of the CDR3 end, and the germline J gene fills in the rest. V usage is TRBV20-1 and J usage is TRBJ1-3; D is uncertain. The germline V and J ends were trimmed by 6 bases and 5 bases, with 20 bases remaining between them. The CDR3 has 15 residues. The germline V gene has CDR1 DFQATT and CDR2 SNEGSKA (reference sequence). The CDR3 loop is CSATSRVGGRNTIYF. CDR3 bases read: TGCAGTGCCACTAGCAGAGTCGGAGGCAGAAACACC.

About this clone itself: The missing CDR3 end, 3 residues past where the read stops, is filled in from the germline J gene. The chain links TRBV2 to TRBJ1-1, with 7 bases identical to TRBD1. J was trimmed by 0 bases and V by 8 bases; bases with no gene match: 6. Germline CDR1 SNHLY, CDR2 FYNNEI. The CDR3 is 14 residues long. CDR3 region: CASENRGLNTEAFF. The sequenced CDR3 bases are TGTGCCAGCGAGAACAGGGGTTTGAACACTGAA.

A word on this clone: The CDR3 end falls 3 residues outside the read, so it is completed with the germline J gene. The chain recombines TRBV2 with TRBJ1-2; D is unclear. Germline-derived CDR1 and CDR2 are SNHLY and FYNNEI. The CDR3 extends over 13 amino acids. The sequenced CDR3 bases are TGTGCCAGCAGTGTTTCGCTTTACAATGAC. Its translation is CASSVSLYND. The whole CDR3 sequence is CASSVSLYNDYTF.

On this clone: The read ends 3 residues early relative to the CDR3; the germline J gene fills the gap. The chain uses TRBV12-3 or TRBV12-4 and TRBJ2-1; D unresolved. This CDR3 has 12 amino acids. Trimming shortened V by 5 bases and J by 7 bases, and 9 bases separated the two germline ends. The CDR3 bases that were read are TGTGCCAGCAGTCCTCCACTTAATGAG. Translated: CASSPPLNE. The CDR3 in full is CASSPPLNEQFF.

Remarks on this clone: The CDR3 end falls 3 residues outside the read, so it is completed with the germline J gene. The V call is TRBV5-1, the J call TRBJ1-6; perhaps TRBD1 as D (6 bases). Per the germline V gene, CDR1 is SGHRS and CDR2 is YFSETQ. V was pared by 4 bases and J by 1 base, with 9 bases between. The CDR3 runs to 15 residues. Partial CDR3 DNA: TGCGCCAGCAGCCTAGACAGGTCCTATAATTCACCC. Its translation is CASSLDRSYNSP. The full CDR3 reads CASSLDRSYNSPLHF.

The sequenced part of the CDR3 DNA is TGTGCCAGCAGTGTCTCGCCCGCCGCATACAATGAC. It is translated as CASSVSPAAYND. Given in full, the CDR3 is CASSVSPAAYNDYTF. The chain employs TRBV2 and TRBJ1-2; the D is unclear. The CDR3 end is not reached by the read, which stops 3 residues before it; the germline J gene fills it in. Per the germline V gene, CDR1 is SNHLY and CDR2 is FYNNEI. This CDR3 is 15 amino acids long.

As regards this clone: A junction boundary mismatches the germline segment, possibly from a read error. The CDR3 end lies 3 residues beyond the end of the read and is filled in from the germline J gene. The same CDR3 arises from other DNA sequences in this sample as well. The chain recombines TRBV18 with TRBJ1-4; D unresolved. CDR1 and CDR2 (germline): KGHSH, LQKENI. The CDR3 spans 13 residues. The CDR3 sequence: CASSPSSNEKLFF. The DNA read from the CDR3 is TGTGCCAGCTCACCAAGCTCTAATGAGAAA.

Regarding this clone: Read data end 3 residues before the CDR3 end; the end is taken from the germline J gene. The V and J genes are TRBV5-4 and TRBJ2-5, with 10 bases that match TRBD2. The CDR3 is made up of 15 amino acids. After removal of 3 bases from V and 4 bases from J, the junction contained 6 bases not matched to a gene. In germline, CDR1 is SGHNT, CDR2 YYREEE (reference sequence). The part of the CDR3 DNA that was read is TGTGCCAGCAGCTATAGCGGGGGGAGAGGAGAGACC. This codes for CASSYSGGRGET. The CDR3 in full is CASSYSGGRGETQYF.

Comment on this clone: The read terminates 3 residues before the CDR3 end, so the remaining end is supplied by the germline J gene. Other DNA sequences in the sample encode the same CDR3. V is TRBV5-5 and J is TRBJ2-5; TRBD2 matches at 10 bases. This CDR3 is built from 14 residues. V dropped 4 bases and J dropped 2; count of bases not matched to a gene: 2. Germline V gene data show CDR1 as SGHKS and CDR2 as YYEKEE (reference sequence). The part of the CDR3 DNA that was read is TGTGCCAGCAGCCTAGCGGGGGCTCAAGAGACC. The encoded protein is CASSLAGAQET. In full, the CDR3 reads CASSLAGAQETQYF.

About this clone: With the read ending 3 residues before the CDR3 end, the germline J gene is used to fill in that end. The gene calls are TRBV20-1 and TRBJ1-3, with 9 bases lining up with TRBD1. The CDR3 spans 15 residues. In germline, CDR1 is DFQATT, CDR2 SNEGSKA (reference sequence). With V trimmed by 6 bases and J by 4 bases, 10 bases remained unmatched. The part of the CDR3 DNA that was read is TGCAGTGCACTGGGACAGGGAGGGAAAGGAAACACC. This encodes CSALGQGGKGNT. The CDR3 reads in full as CSALGQGGKGNTIYF.

Notes on this clone: The read is 3 residues too short to cover the CDR3 end, so that end is filled in from the germline J gene. The genes are TRBV6-1 and TRBJ1-5; D is possibly TRBD1 (5 bases). Germline V gene sequence: CDR1 MNHNS, CDR2 SASEGT. The CDR3 has 18 amino acids. Trimming removed 2 bases at V and 6 bases at J, with 23 bases between. Incomplete CDR3 DNA: TGTGCCAGCAGTGAATGGTGGCAGGCCACGGCAAGGGGTCAGCCC. As protein: CASSEWWQATARGQP. The full CDR3 reads CASSEWWQATARGQPQHF.